This is a list of T cell receptor beta chains from one sample in a study of blood T cell repertoires in COVID-19. Clones were sequenced by immunoSEQ multiplex PCR, and TCRdb holds only the in-frame ones, with some missing. The sample lists about 33,000 clones, 70% to 90% occurring once. Sequencing was performed on peripheral blood. Receptor source: a human donor in a cohort sampled during active COVID-19. Both conserved end residues are part of each CDR3. D genes are given only for firm matches. Expanded clones get a size class; other rows say once, few or many, or leave the size out.

cdr3_aa: CASSTLAGGQETQYF; cdr3_nt: TGTGCCAGCAGCACCCTAGCGGGGGGCCAAGAGACCCAGTACTTC; d_call: TRBD2; clone_size: NA; v_call: TRBV6-5; j_call: TRBJ2-5
cdr3_aa: CASSPGPGTSFEQFF; cdr3_nt: TGTGCCAGCAGTCCCGGTCCCGGGACTAGTTTTGAGCAGTTCTTC; d_call: TRBD2; clone_size: NA; v_call: TRBV27; j_call: TRBJ2-1
cdr3_aa: CASSWGGAINEQFF; cdr3_nt: TGTGCCAGCAGTTGGGGGGGGGCCATTAATGAGCAGTTCTTC; d_call: NA; clone_size: NA; v_call: TRBV27; j_call: TRBJ2-1
cdr3_aa: CASRRAGGKETQYF; cdr3_nt: TGTGCCAGCCGGAGGGCGGGGGGAAAAGAGACCCAGTACTTC; d_call: TRBD2; clone_size: NA; v_call: TRBV27; j_call: TRBJ2-5
cdr3_aa: CASSTDYGTDFFMNTEAFF; cdr3_nt: TGTGCCAGCAGCACGGACTATGGGACAGACTTCTTCATGAACACTGAAGCTTTCTTT; d_call: NA; clone_size: NA; v_call: TRBV21-1; j_call: TRBJ1-1
cdr3_aa: CASSFGQRYGYTF; cdr3_nt: TGTGCCAGCAGCTTTGGACAGAGATATGGCTACACCTTC; d_call: NA; clone_size: NA; v_call: TRBV7-2; j_call: TRBJ1-2
cdr3_aa: CATKGPGGAPDTQYF; cdr3_nt: TGTGCCACCAAAGGGCCGGGGGGGGCCCCCGATACGCAGTATTTT; d_call: TRBD2; clone_size: NA; v_call: TRBV6-5; j_call: TRBJ2-3
cdr3_aa: CASSLTQSGNTIYF; cdr3_nt: TGTGCCAGCAGCCTTACACAATCTGGAAACACCATATATTTT; d_call: NA; clone_size: once; v_call: TRBV13; j_call: TRBJ1-3
cdr3_aa: CASSDAGAGELFF; cdr3_nt: TGCGCCAGCAGTGATGCGGGTGCCGGGGAGCTGTTTTTT; d_call: NA; clone_size: NA; v_call: TRBV10-2; j_call: TRBJ2-2
cdr3_aa: CASSLGGGYEQFF; cdr3_nt: TGTGCCAGCAGCTTAGGGGGGGGCTATGAGCAGTTCTTC; d_call: NA; clone_size: NA; v_call: TRBV11-2; j_call: TRBJ2-1
cdr3_aa: CASSLLTSGRYEQYF; cdr3_nt: TGTGCCAGCAGTTTATTGACTAGCGGAAGGTACGAGCAGTACTTC; d_call: TRBD2; clone_size: NA; v_call: TRBV28; j_call: TRBJ2-7
cdr3_aa: CASSYSNTGDTEAFF; cdr3_nt: TGTGCCAGCAGTTACTCGAACACAGGGGACACTGAAGCTTTCTTT; d_call: TRBD1; clone_size: NA; v_call: TRBV6-6; j_call: TRBJ1-1
cdr3_aa: CAWHSGQGWTEAFF; cdr3_nt: TGTGCCTGGCACTCGGGACAGGGATGGACTGAAGCTTTCTTT; d_call: TRBD1; clone_size: NA; v_call: TRBV30; j_call: TRBJ1-1
cdr3_aa: CASVEGAGNSPLHF; cdr3_nt: TGTGCCAGCGTAGAAGGGGCAGGAAATTCACCCCTCCACTTT; d_call: NA; clone_size: NA; v_call: TRBV28; j_call: TRBJ1-6
cdr3_aa: CASSYGDRVEETQYF; cdr3_nt: TGTGCCAGCAGCTATGGAGACAGGGTGGAAGAGACCCAGTACTTC; d_call: TRBD1; clone_size: NA; v_call: TRBV6-5; j_call: TRBJ2-5
cdr3_aa: CASSLVTTSGRTDTQYF; cdr3_nt: TGTGCCAGCAGCTTAGTCACGACTAGCGGGCGCACAGATACGCAGTATTTT; d_call: TRBD2; clone_size: NA; v_call: TRBV11-2; j_call: TRBJ2-3